A single TCR beta chain is shown here with its context. What it binds is not known. TCRdb redid the calling of the RT-PCR reads with MiXCR, one entry per CDR3 protein. The sample has about 500,000 distinct CDR3 sequences; 16% are singletons. This entry belongs to a study of response to subunit inactivated influenza vaccine. Notes on the study in general: It was suggested by the authors that few new T cells are recruited by each seasonal influenza vaccination.

Specimen: CD4+ T cells sorted from PBMCs, collected around 25 months after vaccination. This sequence originates from a man between 50 and 69 years old who received an inactivated influenza vaccine.

CDR3 region: CASSFIGWARYTDTQYF. The CDR3 DNA follows: TGTGCCAGCAGTTTCATCGGGTGGGCTAGATACACAGATACGCAGTATTTT. The V gene is TRBV28, the J gene TRBJ2-3; D gene uncertain. The V end was cut by 3 bases, the J end by 2 bases, with 18 bases between. The CDR3 totals 17 residues. CDR1 MDHEN and CDR2 SYDVKM come from the germline V gene.